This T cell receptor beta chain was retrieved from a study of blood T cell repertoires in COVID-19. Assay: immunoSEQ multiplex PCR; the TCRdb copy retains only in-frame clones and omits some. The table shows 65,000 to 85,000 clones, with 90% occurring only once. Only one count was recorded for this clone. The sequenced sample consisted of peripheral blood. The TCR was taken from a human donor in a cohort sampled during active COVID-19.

The CDR3 DNA is TGTGCCAGCAGCCGGACGACTAGCGGGGATGGGGAGCTGTTTTTT. This encodes CASSRTTSGDGELFF. The V gene is TRBV7-9, the J gene TRBJ2-2; 11 bases line up with TRBD2. The CDR3 spans 15 residues. From germline, CDR1 is SEHNR and CDR2 FQNEAQ (reference sequence). V shed 5 bases, J shed 8 bases, and the junction held 7 bases outside the gene matches.